These T cell receptor beta chains were read from a single sample in a study of cytomegalovirus exposure and HLA in healthy donors. Some clones are missing from TCRdb's copy, which holds only in-frame ones; the method was immunoSEQ multiplex PCR. The top ten hold less than 9.5% of the sample, which has 180,000 or so clones, around 86% seen once. Sequencing was carried out using PBMCs. Receptors were obtained from a man aged 30 to 39 in good health and CMV-seropositive. Both conserved end residues are part of each CDR3. The D gene is left open where the match is weak. The size of a clone is reported for some rows only, either as once, few or many, or as a class for expanded clones.

CDR3nt	CDR3aa	abundance	v_gene	d_gene	j_gene
TGTGCCAGCAGTTACGGGTCTAGCACAGATACGCAGTATTTT	CASSYGSSTDTQYF	NA	TRBV6-6	NA	TRBJ2-3
TGTGCCAGCAGCTTAGCTCCCAACTACGAGCAGTACTTC	CASSLAPNYEQYF	NA	TRBV7-9	NA	TRBJ2-7
TGCGCCAGCAGCCAAGGCGTTGGCAGGCGTACCTACGAGCAGTACTTC	CASSQGVGRRTYEQYF	NA	TRBV4-3	NA	TRBJ2-7
TGTGCCAGCAGTAGACAGGGGGGGGATAGTGGCTACACCTTC	CASSRQGGDSGYTF	NA	TRBV6-5	TRBD1	TRBJ1-2
TGTGCCAGCGGAACACAGAAGAACACTGAAGCTTTCTTT	CASGTQKNTEAFF	NA	TRBV27	NA	TRBJ1-1
TGTGCCAGCAGCAACCACGGGGGCCGGTACGAGCAGTACTTC	CASSNHGGRYEQYF	NA	TRBV7-2	NA	TRBJ2-7
TGTGCCAGCAGCTCGGGACTAGCGGGAGTAGCAGATACGCAGTATTTT	CASSSGLAGVADTQYF	NA	TRBV7-2	TRBD2	TRBJ2-3
TGTGCCAGCAGTTTTGGGGCAGGGAGCGACTATGGCTACACCTTC	CASSFGAGSDYGYTF	NA	TRBV28	NA	TRBJ1-2
TGTGCCAGCAGCCAAGACCCGGATTACGAGCAGTACTTC	CASSQDPDYEQYF	few	TRBV14	NA	TRBJ2-7
TGCAGCGTTCATAGCGGGAGGAGTGCAGATACGCAGTATTTT	CSVHSGRSADTQYF	once	TRBV29-1	TRBD2	TRBJ2-3
TGCGCCAGCAGCGTCCGAGGGGGGGACACTGAAGCTTTCTTT	CASSVRGGDTEAFF	NA	TRBV5-1	NA	TRBJ1-1
TGCGCCAGCATCCAGGGTAACACTGAAGCTTTCTTT	CASIQGNTEAFF	few	TRBV10-2	NA	TRBJ1-1
TGTGCCAGCAGCGTAGAACGATCCTTGGGCAATGAGCAGTTCTTC	CASSVERSLGNEQFF	NA	TRBV9	NA	TRBJ2-1
TGTGCCAGCAGTGGAGAAGGACTCCCGACAGATACGCAGTATTTT	CASSGEGLPTDTQYF	few	TRBV6-5	NA	TRBJ2-3
TGTGCCTGGAACAAACAGGGAGGCAATCAGCCCCAGCATTTT	CAWNKQGGNQPQHF	NA	TRBV30	NA	TRBJ1-5
TGTGCCAGTACGGTCGGCCGCCGGGATGAAAAACTGTTTTTT	CASTVGRRDEKLFF	NA	TRBV19	NA	TRBJ1-4
TGTGCCAGCAGCTTCAGGGGGAACACTGAAGCTTTCTTT	CASSFRGNTEAFF	NA	TRBV11-2	NA	TRBJ1-1
TGTGCCAGCAGTTACCGGGACTGGCACGAGCAGTACTTC	CASSYRDWHEQYF	NA	TRBV6-5	NA	TRBJ2-7
TGTGCCAGTTCCCTAGGACAGGGCGGTTCACCCCTCCACTTT	CASSLGQGGSPLHF	NA	TRBV19	TRBD1	TRBJ1-6
TGCGCCAGCAGCGAGGGACAGGGACTGTTTGGCGAAAAACTGTTTTTT	CASSEGQGLFGEKLFF	NA	TRBV5-1	TRBD1	TRBJ1-4
TGTGCCAGCAGTGAGGATCATGACAGGGGCGGCACTGAAGCTTTCTTT	CASSEDHDRGGTEAFF	NA	TRBV6-1	TRBD1	TRBJ1-1
TGTGCCTGGAGTGTACTCAGGGAAAACTACGAGCAGTACTTC	CAWSVLRENYEQYF	NA	TRBV30	NA	TRBJ2-7
TGTGCCAGCAAGAACACAGGGGATAGCAATCAGCCCCAGCATTTT	CASKNTGDSNQPQHF	NA	TRBV6-5	TRBD1	TRBJ1-5
TGTGCCAGCAGACCTACAGGGACCGGGGAGCTGTTTTTT	CASRPTGTGELFF	NA	TRBV6-6	NA	TRBJ2-2
TGTGCCAGCAGTGCCCTCCTCGGACGGTATGGCTACACCTTC	CASSALLGRYGYTF	NA	TRBV2	NA	TRBJ1-2
TGTGCCAGCAGCCCCCATTCGCTAGGGCCCTCTAGCACAGATACGCAGTATTTT	CASSPHSLGPSSTDTQYF	NA	TRBV4-2	NA	TRBJ2-3
TGTGCCAGCAGTTTGGGGGCCGGACAGGTATATACTGAAGCTTTCTTT	CASSLGAGQVYTEAFF	NA	TRBV27	TRBD1	TRBJ1-1
TGTGCCAGCAGTATCCAAACACACACTGAAGCTTTCTTT	CASSIQTHTEAFF	NA	TRBV5-4	NA	TRBJ1-1
TGTGCCAGCAGTTACGGAGGGAGGTTAACCGGGGAGCTGTTTTTT	CASSYGGRLTGELFF	NA	TRBV6-5	NA	TRBJ2-2
TGTGCCAGCAGCCCAATCGGGCTAGCGGGGCGCAATGAGCAGTTCTTC	CASSPIGLAGRNEQFF	NA	TRBV7-8	TRBD2	TRBJ2-1
TGTGCCAGCAGCGTAGAAGTCACTAGCGGCCTAGGAACAGATACGCAGTATTTT	CASSVEVTSGLGTDTQYF	NA	TRBV9	TRBD2	TRBJ2-3
TGTGCCAGCAGCCCCCTACAACCCTACGAGCAGTACTTC	CASSPLQPYEQYF	few	TRBV7-3	NA	TRBJ2-7
TGTGCCAGCCGGGCCCCGGGACAGGGGACCTACGAGCAGTACTTC	CASRAPGQGTYEQYF	many	TRBV27	TRBD1	TRBJ2-7
TGTGCCAGCAGCGCGTGGGGCCACGCAAACAATGAGCAGTTCTTC	CASSAWGHANNEQFF	NA	TRBV19	NA	TRBJ2-1
TGCAGTGCTAGGCTTTACAATGAGCAGTTCTTC	CSARLYNEQFF	NA	TRBV20-1	NA	TRBJ2-1
TGTGCCAGTAGTATAACTCCGTACGAGCAGTACTTC	CASSITPYEQYF	NA	TRBV19	NA	TRBJ2-7
TGTGCCAGCAGCCAGGACAGGCTCGAGCAGTACTTC	CASSQDRLEQYF	NA	TRBV5-4	TRBD1	TRBJ2-7
TGTGCCAGCAGCGAGGGGGGAGCGAACACCGGGGAGCTGTTTTTT	CASSEGGANTGELFF	NA	TRBV9	NA	TRBJ2-2
TGTGCCAGCAGCGTAGTAGGACACCTTAGCACAGATACGCAGTATTTT	CASSVVGHLSTDTQYF	NA	TRBV9	NA	TRBJ2-3
TGTGCCAGCAGTCGAGATGGGCTTGGCTACACCTTC	CASSRDGLGYTF	NA	TRBV6-5	NA	TRBJ1-2
TGTGCCACCAGCAGAGGAGGGGAAGGGGAAGCCGGGGCCAACGTCCTGACTTTC	CATSRGGEGEAGANVLTF	NA	TRBV15	NA	TRBJ2-6
TGTGCCAGCAGTGTGGGACAGGGGGTCGCCAAAAACATTCAGTACTTC	CASSVGQGVAKNIQYF	NA	TRBV6-1	TRBD1	TRBJ2-4
TGTGCCAGCAGTTATGCGAGGACTGAAGCTTTCTTT	CASSYARTEAFF	NA	TRBV6-5	NA	TRBJ1-1
TGTGCCAGCAGCTTAGACAGGGGGATTGAGACCCAGTACTTC	CASSLDRGIETQYF	NA	TRBV7-6	TRBD1	TRBJ2-5
TGTGCCAGCAGCTACTCCGGGACTAGCGGGGGAAGAGATACGCAGTATTTT	CASSYSGTSGGRDTQYF	once	TRBV6-4	TRBD2	TRBJ2-3